Listed here is a single T cell receptor beta chain. Its antigen is still unknown. This sample stems from a study of T cell responses to AZD1222 COVID-19 vaccine. Findings of the study overall: Seropositive status at baseline applied to only 5 to 7 AZD1222 recipients. White British people made up most donors, females outnumbered males, and clonal diversity was possibly underestimated. The study found vaccine-associated CD4 TCRs spanning spike, dominant at 160-218 and 743-854.

The CDR3 contains 16 residues. Trimming pared 5 bases from V and 0 bases from J, leaving 13 bases between. Germline values: CDR1 SGHTA, CDR2 FQGNSA. Profiled with immunoSEQ multiplex PCR; TCRdb holds only in-frame clones, not every one. The table lists roughly 140,000 clones, about 93% of them singletons, with 4% to 5.5% in the top ten. This receptor was identified in an adult in good health. The input for sequencing was peripheral blood, taken on day 0 of AZD1222 vaccination. The chain has TRBV7-2 and TRBJ1-4; possibly TRBD1 for D (5 bases). CDR3 coding DNA: TGTGCCAGCAGCCCGGCCAGAGGGGCAACTAATGAAAAACTGTTTTTT. Its protein is CASSPARGATNEKLFF. The full variable domain, its missing parts supplied by reference TRBV7-2 and TRBJ1-4, is GAGVSQSPSNKVTEKGKDVELRCDPISGHTALYWYRQSLGQGLEFLIYFQGNSAPDKSGLPSDRFSAERTGGSVSTLTIQRTQQEDSAVYLCASSPARGATNEKLFFGSGTQLSVL.